This T cell receptor (beta chain) is drawn from a study of molecular identifiers for immune sequencing clone quantification. Naive CD8 T cells underwent sorting with the CD8+CD4-CCR7+CD45RA+ definition. In the case of this clonotype: Its antigen is undetermined.

Trimming cost V 5 bases and J 3 bases, with 11 bases left between them. The CDR3 is made up of 13 amino acids. Germline V CDR1 and CDR2: SGDLS, YYNGEE. Findings of the study overall: Spiked Jurkat TCR RNA originating from one cell could reportedly be identified amid one million naive cells. Over 97% of effector molecules, but under 1% in naive cells, were held by clones with more than 20 RNA copies.

Each CDR3 protein is one row after TCRdb ran MiXCR on the PCR reads. The profile shows under 600,000 distinct CDR3 sequences, roughly 26% of them singletons. The TCR comes from a human donor in good health. Some libraries in this study had Jurkat cell RNA spiked in. The chain joins TRBV9 to TRBJ1-1; D is unresolved. Sequenced: naive CD8+ T cells from blood, with Jurkat cell RNA spiked in. Subset noted: FACS-sorted CD8+CD4-CCR7+CD45RA+ naive T cells. The CDR3 loop reads CASRRDVDTEAFF. CDR3 DNA: TGTGCCAGCAGACGAGACGTAGACACTGAAGCTTTCTTT.